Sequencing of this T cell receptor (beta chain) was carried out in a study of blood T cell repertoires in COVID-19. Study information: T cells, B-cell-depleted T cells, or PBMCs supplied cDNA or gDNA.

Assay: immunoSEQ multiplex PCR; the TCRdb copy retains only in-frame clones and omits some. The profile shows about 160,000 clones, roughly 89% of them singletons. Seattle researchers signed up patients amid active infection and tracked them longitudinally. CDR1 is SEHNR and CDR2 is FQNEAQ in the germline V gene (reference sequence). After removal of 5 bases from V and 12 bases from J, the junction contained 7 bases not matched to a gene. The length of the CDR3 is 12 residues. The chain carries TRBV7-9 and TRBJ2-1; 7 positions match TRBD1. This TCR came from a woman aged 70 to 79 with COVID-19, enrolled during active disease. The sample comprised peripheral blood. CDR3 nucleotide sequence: TGTGCCAGCAGCCCTCAAGGGGGCAGGCAGTTCTTC. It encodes CASSPQGGRQFF.